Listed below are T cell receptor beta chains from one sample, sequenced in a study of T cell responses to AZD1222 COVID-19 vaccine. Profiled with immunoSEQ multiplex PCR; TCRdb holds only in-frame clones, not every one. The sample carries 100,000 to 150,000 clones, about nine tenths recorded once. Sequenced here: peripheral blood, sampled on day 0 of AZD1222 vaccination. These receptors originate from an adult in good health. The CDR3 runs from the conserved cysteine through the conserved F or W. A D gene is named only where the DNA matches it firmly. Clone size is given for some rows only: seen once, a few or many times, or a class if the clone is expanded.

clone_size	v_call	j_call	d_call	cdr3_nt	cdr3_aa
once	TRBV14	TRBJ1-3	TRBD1	TGTGCCAGCAGAGGGGGGACAGGGATATCTGGAAACACCATATATTTT	CASRGGTGISGNTIYF
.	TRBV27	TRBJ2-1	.	TGTGCCAGCAGTTTAAGGGGCCTCCAGGTGAGGGAGCAGTTCTTC	CASSLRGLQVREQFF
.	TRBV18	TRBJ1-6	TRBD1	TGTGCCAGCTCTCTTACACGGAAGTCAGGGGGTTCACCCCTCCACTTT	CASSLTRKSGGSPLHF
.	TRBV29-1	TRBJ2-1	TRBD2	TGCAGCGTTGACCCACCGGGGGGAATGAATGAGCAGTTCTTC	CSVDPPGGMNEQFF
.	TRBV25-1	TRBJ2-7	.	TGTGCCAGCAGTCCCCGTGGAGGTCGATTCGAGCAGTACTTC	CASSPRGGRFEQYF
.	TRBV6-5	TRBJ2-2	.	TGTGCCAGCACCCACGGGGAGAACACCGGGGAGCTGTTTTTT	CASTHGENTGELFF
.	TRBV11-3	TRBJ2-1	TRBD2	TGTGCCAGCAGCTTGGGACTAGCGGGAGTAGAGCAGTTCTTC	CASSLGLAGVEQFF
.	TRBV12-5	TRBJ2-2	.	TGTGCTAGTGGCCCATCAGGGGTCGCCGGGGAGCTGTTTTTT	CASGPSGVAGELFF
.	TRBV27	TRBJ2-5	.	TGTGCCAGCAGTTTAAGGACTGCCCAAGAGACCCAGTACTTC	CASSLRTAQETQYF
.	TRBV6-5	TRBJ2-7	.	TGTGCCAGCAGTTACACCGGGTCTTCCTACGAGCAGTACTTC	CASSYTGSSYEQYF
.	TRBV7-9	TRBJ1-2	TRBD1	TGTGCCAGCAGTTCCCCTTCAGAGGGACAGGGCGACTATGGCTACACCTTC	CASSSPSEGQGDYGYTF
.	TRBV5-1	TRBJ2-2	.	TGCGCCAGCAGCTTGGATCGGGGCGGGGAGCTGTTTTTT	CASSLDRGGELFF
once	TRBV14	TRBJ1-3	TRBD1	TGTGCCAGCAGCCAATTTTCCGACAGGGATGGAAACACCATATATTTT	CASSQFSDRDGNTIYF
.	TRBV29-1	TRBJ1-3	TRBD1	TGCAGCGCGGACAGGGGAGGAAACACCATATATTTT	CSADRGGNTIYF
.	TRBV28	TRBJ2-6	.	TGTGCCAGCGGAACAGGGACCTCCGGGGCCAACGTCCTGACTTTC	CASGTGTSGANVLTF
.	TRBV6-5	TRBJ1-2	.	TGTGCCAGCAGTTACGGCAAGGGGGACTATGGCTACACCTTC	CASSYGKGDYGYTF
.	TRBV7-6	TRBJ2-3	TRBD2	TGTGCCGGAACCCACAGCGGGAGTTCTTTAAGCACAGATACGCAGTATTTT	CAGTHSGSSLSTDTQYF
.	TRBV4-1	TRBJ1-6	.	TGCGCCAGCAGCCAAGAGGTAACGGGGGCCAATAATTCACCCCTCCACTTT	CASSQEVTGANNSPLHF
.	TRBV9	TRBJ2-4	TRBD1	TGTGCCAGCAGCGAGGCCCCACAGGGGGAAAACATTCAGTACTTC	CASSEAPQGENIQYF
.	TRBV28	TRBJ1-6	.	TGTGCCAGCAGGGGTCTGTCCTCTTCACCCCTCCACTTT	CASRGLSSSPLHF
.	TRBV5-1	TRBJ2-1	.	TGCGCCAGCAGCTTGGATAGGCGGGGAGTATACAATGAGCAGTTCTTC	CASSLDRRGVYNEQFF
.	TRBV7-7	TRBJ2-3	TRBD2	TGTGCCAGCAGTCGCGGGCGGGCTAGCGGAACAGATACGCAGTATTTT	CASSRGRASGTDTQYF
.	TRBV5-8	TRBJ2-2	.	TGTGCCAGCAGCCCCCGGAGGGCCGGCGGGGAGCTGTTTTTT	CASSPRRAGGELFF
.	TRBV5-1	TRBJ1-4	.	TGCGCCAGCAGCCCGGACAGAGTAGGTGAAAAACTGTTTTTT	CASSPDRVGEKLFF
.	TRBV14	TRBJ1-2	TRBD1	TGTGCCAGCAGCCAAGTTAACAGGGGCTATGGCTACACCTTC	CASSQVNRGYGYTF
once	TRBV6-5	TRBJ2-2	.	TGTGCCAGCAGTTACTCGAGAATTTCCGGGGAGCTGTTTTTT	CASSYSRISGELFF
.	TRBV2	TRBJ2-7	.	TGTGCCAGCACCAGGGAAGACTACGAGCAGTACTTC	CASTREDYEQYF
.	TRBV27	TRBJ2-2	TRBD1	TGTGCCAGCAGTCCTGGACAGGGTTTTGGGGAGCTGTTTTTT	CASSPGQGFGELFF
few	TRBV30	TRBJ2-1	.	TGTGCCGTATCCGGGACATACTACAATGAGCAGTTCTTC	CAVSGTYYNEQFF
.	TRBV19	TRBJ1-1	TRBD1	TGTGCCAGTGGGACAGGGGGCACGGGAAGGGGAACAGCTTTCTTT	CASGTGGTGRGTAFF
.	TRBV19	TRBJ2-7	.	TGTGCCAGTAGTGCCTCTCGGGACAACTCCTACGAGCAGTACTTC	CASSASRDNSYEQYF
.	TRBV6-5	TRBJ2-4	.	TGTGCCAGCAGTTACTGGCAGGGGAGGGGGAACATTCAGTACTTC	CASSYWQGRGNIQYF
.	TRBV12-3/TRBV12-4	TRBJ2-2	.	TGTGCCAGCAGTTTAAGGTCGGTCGGGGAGCTGTTTTTT	CASSLRSVGELFF